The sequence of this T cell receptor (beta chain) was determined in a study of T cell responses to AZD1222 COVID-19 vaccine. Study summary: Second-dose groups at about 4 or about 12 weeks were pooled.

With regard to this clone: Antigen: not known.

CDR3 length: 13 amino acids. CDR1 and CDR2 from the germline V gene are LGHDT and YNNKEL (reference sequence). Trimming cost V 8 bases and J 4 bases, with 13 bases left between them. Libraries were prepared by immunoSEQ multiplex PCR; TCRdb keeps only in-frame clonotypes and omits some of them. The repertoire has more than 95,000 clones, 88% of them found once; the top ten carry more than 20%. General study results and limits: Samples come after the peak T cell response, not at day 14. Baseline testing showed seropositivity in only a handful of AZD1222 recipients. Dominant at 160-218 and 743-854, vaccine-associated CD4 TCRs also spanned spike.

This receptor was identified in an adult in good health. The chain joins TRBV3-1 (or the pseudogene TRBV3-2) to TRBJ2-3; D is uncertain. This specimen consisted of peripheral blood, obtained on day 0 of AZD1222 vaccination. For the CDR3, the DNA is TGTGCCAGCGGGCCAAGGTTGGCAGATACGCAGTATTTT. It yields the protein CASGPRLADTQYF.